This TCR beta chain was sequenced in a study of technical replicates of blood from a handful of donors. Germline lookup yields CDR1 SGHTS and CDR2 YDEGEE. Trimming removed 7 bases from V and 2 bases from J, with 13 bases in between. This CDR3 has 13 amino acids. TCRdb's copy holds only in-frame clones and misses some; the assay was immunoSEQ multiplex PCR. The sample has about 88,000 clones, roughly 94% seen once; the top ten hold around 0.36%. The clonotype originates from a human donor in good health. The chain is built from TRBV5-8 and TRBJ2-7; D is possibly TRBD1 (6 bases). The sample consisted of T cells isolated from PBMCs. This chain's CDR3 is CASWDIATYEQYF. The CDR3 DNA sequence: TGTGCCAGCTGGGACATTGCAACCTACGAGCAGTACTTC.